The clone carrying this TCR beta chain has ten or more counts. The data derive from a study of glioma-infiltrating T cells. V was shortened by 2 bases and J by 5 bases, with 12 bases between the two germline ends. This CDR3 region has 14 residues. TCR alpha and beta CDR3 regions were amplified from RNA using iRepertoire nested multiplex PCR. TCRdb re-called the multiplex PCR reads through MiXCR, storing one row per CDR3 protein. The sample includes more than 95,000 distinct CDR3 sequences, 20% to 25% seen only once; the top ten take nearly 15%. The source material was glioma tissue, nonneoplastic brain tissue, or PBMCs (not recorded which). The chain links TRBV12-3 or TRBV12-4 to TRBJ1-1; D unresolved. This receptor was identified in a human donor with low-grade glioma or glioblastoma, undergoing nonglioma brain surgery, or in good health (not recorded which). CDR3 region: CASSLRAVETEAFF. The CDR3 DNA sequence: TGTGCCAGCAGTTTAAGGGCCGTGGAGACTGAAGCTTTCTTT.